Presented here are 6 T cell receptor beta chains from one specimen sequenced in a study of monozygotic twins with inflammatory bowel disease. Following a re-call of the 5' RACE reads, TCRdb has one entry per CDR3 protein and lacks DNA. Here the sample table reports around 380,000 distinct CDR3 sequences. The source material was blood. The receptor source for this set is a human donor with ulcerative colitis or Crohn's disease, or a healthy co-twin of an affected twin (not recorded which).

This rearrangement joins TRBV9 to TRBJ2-2. The CDR3 consists of 13 residues. Germline V gives CDR1 SGDLS, CDR2 YYNGEE. CDR3: CASSVEGTGELFF.

The chain uses TRBV5-1 and TRBJ2-2; TCRdb lists TRBD1, though no DNA is available to test this call. The V gene's germline CDR1 is SGHRS and CDR2 YFSETQ. The CDR3 runs 15 residues. CDR3 protein: CASSDRAVDTGELFF.

This sequence joins TRBV29-1 and TRBJ1-1; TCRdb proposes TRBD1, but this gene call is untestable without DNA. The germline CDR1 and CDR2 sequences are SQVTM and ANQGSEA. This CDR3 comprises 13 residues. CDR3 in amino acids: CSVAPRFGTEAFF.

The genes are TRBV7-8 and TRBJ1-2; TCRdb reports TRBD1, a call that lacks DNA to check it against. Per germline, CDR1 SGHVS and CDR2 FQNEAQ. CDR3 length equals 17 residues. Here the CDR3 reads CASSLRHGTEYNYGYTF.

This chain's CDR3 is CAGGGRTNYGYTF. V is TRBV7-9 and J is TRBJ1-2; there is no DNA to check the TCRdb D call of TRBD1. This CDR3 contains 13 residues. The germline CDR1 and CDR2 sequences are SEHNR and FQNEAQ (reference sequence).

The chain is built from TRBV4-3 and TRBJ1-1; TCRdb picks TRBD1, but there is no DNA to check that call. This CDR3 has 14 amino acids. Germline assignment: CDR1 LGHNA and CDR2 YSLEER. The CDR3 sequence: CASSQEDSRTQAFF.